This T cell receptor beta chain derives from a study of Graves' ophthalmopathy and Graves' hyperthyroidism. The wider study: Untreated patients at initial diagnosis provided peripheral blood.

Using RNA transcripts, the TCR beta CDR3 regions were amplified. The first round was an RT-PCR with HTBI primers, and the second round was a multiplex PCR. TCRdb independently ran MiXCR on the multiplex PCR reads; one entry per CDR3 protein. This table holds approximately 500,000 distinct CDR3 sequences, 14% found once. Having ophthalmopathy, the donors showed moderate-to-severe activity, CAS ≥3 and NOSPECS ≥4, with disease lasting under 3 months. Patients with other autoimmune diseases, uncontrolled infections, pregnancy or lactation were excluded. This clonotype was seen ten or more times. Germline lookup yields CDR1 MDHEN and CDR2 SYDVKM. V trimming: 0 bases; J trimming: 3 bases; junction bases outside the gene matches: 3. The CDR3 runs to 16 residues.

The receptor was derived from a woman younger than 45 with Graves' ophthalmopathy. Sequencing used blood. The rearrangement uses TRBV28 and TRBJ1-5; TRBD1 agrees at 9 bases. The CDR3 sequence: CASSLWGQGNNQPQHF. CDR3 DNA sequence: TGTGCCAGCAGTTTATGGGGACAGGGAAACAATCAGCCCCAGCATTTT.